The TCR beta chain under discussion was sequenced for a study of response to subunit inactivated influenza vaccine. This clonotype has a handful of counts. Its antigen is unidentified. TCRdb reprocessed the RT-PCR reads via MiXCR and lists one record per CDR3 protein. The repertoire has about 520,000 distinct CDR3 sequences, about 25% of them found once; the top ten carry around 2%. Study-wide findings and caveats: Few new T cells, the authors suggested, are recruited by each seasonal influenza vaccination.

The receptor's source is a man aged 45-65 years who received an inactivated influenza vaccine. The sequencing used CD4+ T cells sorted from PBMCs, collected more than 4 days after vaccination.

CDR3 bases: TGTGCCAGCAGTTCAGGGACTAGCGGGAGTTATACGCAGTATTTT. Protein sequence: CASSSGTSGSYTQYF. The chain joins TRBV12-3 or TRBV12-4 to TRBJ2-3; 14 bases fit TRBD2. Unmatched junction bases numbered 4, after V lost 4 bases and J lost 7 bases. This CDR3 region has 15 residues.